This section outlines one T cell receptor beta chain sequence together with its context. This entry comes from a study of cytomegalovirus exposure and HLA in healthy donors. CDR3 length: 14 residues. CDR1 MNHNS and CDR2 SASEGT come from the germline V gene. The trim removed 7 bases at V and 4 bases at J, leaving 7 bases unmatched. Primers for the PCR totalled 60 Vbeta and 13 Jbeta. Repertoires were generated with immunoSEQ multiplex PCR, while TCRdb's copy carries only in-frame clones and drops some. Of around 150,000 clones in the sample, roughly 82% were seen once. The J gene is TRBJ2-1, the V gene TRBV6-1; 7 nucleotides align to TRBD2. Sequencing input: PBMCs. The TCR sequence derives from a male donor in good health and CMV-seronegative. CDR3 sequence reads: CASIREEGYNEQFF. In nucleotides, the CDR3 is TGTGCCAGCATCCGGGAGGAGGGGTACAATGAGCAGTTCTTC.